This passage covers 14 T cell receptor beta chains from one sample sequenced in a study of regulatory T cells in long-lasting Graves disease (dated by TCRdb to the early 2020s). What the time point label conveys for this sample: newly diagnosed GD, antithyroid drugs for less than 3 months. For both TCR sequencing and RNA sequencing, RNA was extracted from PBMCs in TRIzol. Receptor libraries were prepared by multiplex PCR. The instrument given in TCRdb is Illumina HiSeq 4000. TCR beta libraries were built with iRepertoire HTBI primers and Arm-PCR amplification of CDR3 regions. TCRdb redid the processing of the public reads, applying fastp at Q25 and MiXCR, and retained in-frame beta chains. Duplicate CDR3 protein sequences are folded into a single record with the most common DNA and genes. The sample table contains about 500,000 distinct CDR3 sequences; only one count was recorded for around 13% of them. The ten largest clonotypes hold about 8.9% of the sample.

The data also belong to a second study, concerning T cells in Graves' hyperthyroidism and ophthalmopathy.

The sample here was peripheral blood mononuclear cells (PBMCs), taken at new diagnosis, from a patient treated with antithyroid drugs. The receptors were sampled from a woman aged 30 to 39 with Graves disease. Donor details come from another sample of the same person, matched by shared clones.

As DNA, the CDR3 is TGTGCCAGCAGCTTAGGCGGCAGCAGATACTATGGCTACACCTTC. This translates into CASSLGGSRYYGYTF. The chain employs TRBV7-2 and TRBJ1-2; D is ambiguous. Germline CDR1 SGHTA, CDR2 FQGNSA. CDR3 length: 15 amino acids. Between the trimmed V and J ends, which lost 1 base and 3 bases, there was a span of 12 bases.

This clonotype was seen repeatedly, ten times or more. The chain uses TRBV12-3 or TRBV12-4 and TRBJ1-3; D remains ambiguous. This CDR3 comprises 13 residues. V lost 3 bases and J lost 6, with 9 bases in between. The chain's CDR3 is CASSLAGPNTIYF. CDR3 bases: TGTGCCAGCAGTTTGGCAGGCCCAAACACCATATATTTT.

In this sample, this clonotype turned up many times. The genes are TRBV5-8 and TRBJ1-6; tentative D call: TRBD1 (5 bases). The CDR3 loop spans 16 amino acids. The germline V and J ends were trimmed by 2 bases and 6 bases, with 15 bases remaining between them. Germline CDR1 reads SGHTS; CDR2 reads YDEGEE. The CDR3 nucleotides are TGTGCCAGCAGCTTATACGGACACCAGGCTAATTCACCCCTCCACTTT. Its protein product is CASSLYGHQANSPLHF.

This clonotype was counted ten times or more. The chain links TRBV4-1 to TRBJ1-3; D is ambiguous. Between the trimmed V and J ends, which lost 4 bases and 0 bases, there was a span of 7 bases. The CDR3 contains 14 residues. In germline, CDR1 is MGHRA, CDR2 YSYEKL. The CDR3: CASSPEPSGNTIYF. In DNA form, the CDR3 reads TGCGCCAGCAGCCCGGAACCCTCTGGAAACACCATATATTTT.

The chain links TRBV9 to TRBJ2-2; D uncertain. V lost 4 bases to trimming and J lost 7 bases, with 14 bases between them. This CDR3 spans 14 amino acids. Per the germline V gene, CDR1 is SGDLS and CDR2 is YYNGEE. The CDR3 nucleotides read TGTGCCAGCAGCCAATTGACCGAAGGCGGGGAGCTGTTTTTT. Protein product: CASSQLTEGGELFF.

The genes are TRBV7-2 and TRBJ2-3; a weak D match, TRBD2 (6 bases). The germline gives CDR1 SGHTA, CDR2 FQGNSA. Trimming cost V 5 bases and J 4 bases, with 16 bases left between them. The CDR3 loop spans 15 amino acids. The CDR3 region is CASSQEGRPADTQYF. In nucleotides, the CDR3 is TGTGCCAGCAGCCAGGAGGGGAGGCCCGCAGATACGCAGTATTTT.

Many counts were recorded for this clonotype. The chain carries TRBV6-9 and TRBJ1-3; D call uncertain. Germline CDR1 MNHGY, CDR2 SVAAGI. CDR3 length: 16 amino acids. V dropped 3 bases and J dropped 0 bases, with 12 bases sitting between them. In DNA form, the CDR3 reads TGTGCCAGCAGTTACGTCACAGCGGACTCTGGAAACACCATATATTTT. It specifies CASSYVTADSGNTIYF.

The CDR3 sequence: CASSFTGENTEAFF. The CDR3 DNA sequence: TGTGCCAGCAGTTTCACAGGGGAGAACACTGAAGCTTTCTTT. This chain uses TRBV6-5 with TRBJ1-1; 7 bases agree with TRBD1. Germline CDR1 is MNHEY and CDR2 is SVGAGI. With 4 bases clipped from V and 1 base from J, the junction kept 3 bases outside the gene matches. CDR3 length: 14 residues.

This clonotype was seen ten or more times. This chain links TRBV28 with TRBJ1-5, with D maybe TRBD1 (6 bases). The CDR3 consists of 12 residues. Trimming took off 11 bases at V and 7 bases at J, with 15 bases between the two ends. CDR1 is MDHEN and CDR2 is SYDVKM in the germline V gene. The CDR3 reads CAAGEGGQPQHF. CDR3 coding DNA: TGTGCCGCAGGGGAGGGAGGGCAGCCCCAGCATTTT.

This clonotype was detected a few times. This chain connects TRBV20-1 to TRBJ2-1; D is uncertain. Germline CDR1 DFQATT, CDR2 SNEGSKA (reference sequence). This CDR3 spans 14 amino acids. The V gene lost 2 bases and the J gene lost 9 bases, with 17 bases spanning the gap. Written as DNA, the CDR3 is TGCAGTGCTAGAAAAAATATGGTCGATGGTGAGCAGTTCTTC. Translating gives CSARKNMVDGEQFF.

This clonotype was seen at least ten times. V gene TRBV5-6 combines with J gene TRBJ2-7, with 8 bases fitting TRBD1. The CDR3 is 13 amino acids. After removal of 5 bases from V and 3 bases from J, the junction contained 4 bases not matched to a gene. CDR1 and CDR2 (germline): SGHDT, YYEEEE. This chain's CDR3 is CASSRQGNYEQYF. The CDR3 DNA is TGTGCCAGCAGTAGACAGGGGAACTACGAGCAGTACTTC.

DNA for the CDR3: TGTGCCAGCAGCGTAGCCGGCAGCCCCTACGAGCAGTACTTC. It codes for CASSVAGSPYEQYF. The V and J genes are TRBV9 and TRBJ2-7, with no clear D. The ends were cut back, 0 bases at V and 2 bases at J, with 9 bases in the middle. The CDR3 is made up of 14 amino acids. Germline CDR1 SGDLS, CDR2 YYNGEE.

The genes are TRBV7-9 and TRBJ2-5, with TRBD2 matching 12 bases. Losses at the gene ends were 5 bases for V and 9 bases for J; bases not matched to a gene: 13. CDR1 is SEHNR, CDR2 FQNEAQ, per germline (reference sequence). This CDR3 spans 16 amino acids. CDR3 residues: CASSQTTSGRWEAQYF. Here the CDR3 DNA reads TGTGCCAGCAGCCAAACTACTAGCGGGAGGTGGGAGGCCCAGTACTTC.

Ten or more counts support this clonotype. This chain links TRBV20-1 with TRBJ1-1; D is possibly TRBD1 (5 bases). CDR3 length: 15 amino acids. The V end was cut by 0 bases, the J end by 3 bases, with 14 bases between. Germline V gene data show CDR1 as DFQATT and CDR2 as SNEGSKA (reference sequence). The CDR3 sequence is CSARDPPRAYTEAFF. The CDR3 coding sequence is TGCAGTGCTAGAGATCCCCCCAGGGCTTACACTGAAGCTTTCTTT.